This T cell receptor beta chain was retrieved from a study of blood T cell repertoires in COVID-19. Looked up from germline, CDR1 is LNHDA and CDR2 is SQIVND (reference sequence). The V segment lost 6 bases and the J segment 3 bases; nucleotides outside the gene matches: 8. There are 15 residues in the CDR3. Profiled with immunoSEQ multiplex PCR; TCRdb holds only in-frame clones, not every one. The sample includes more than 85,000 clones, roughly nine tenths seen only once; the top ten take about 0.89%. The sequencing sample was made of peripheral blood. This chain joins TRBV19 and TRBJ2-5; 9 bases align to TRBD2. The clonotype was recovered from a man aged 55 to 70 with acute or convalescent COVID-19. The CDR3, as DNA: TGTGCCAGTAGCACTTGGACTAGCGCTAAAGAGACCCAGTACTTC. Its translation is CASSTWTSAKETQYF.